These T cell receptor beta chains were read from a single sample in a study of T-cell reconstitution after alpha-beta-depleted transplantation in children. TCRdb itself ran the PCR reads through MiXCR, one entry per CDR3 protein. The sample shows over 150,000 distinct CDR3 sequences, around 7% of them seen only once. The sample here was PBMCs from the stem cell graft donor, taken from the stem cell graft. The receptors here all came from a human donor who donated a stem cell graft to a child with Wiskott-Aldrich syndrome. CDR3s include the opening cysteine and the closing phenylalanine or tryptophan. The D gene is left open where the match is weak. Only some rows state a clone size, as once, few, many or a class for expanded clones.

clone_size: NA
j_call: TRBJ2-2
v_call: TRBV7-2
d_call: NA
cdr3_nt: TGTGCCAGCAGCTTACGGGGACATTTCACCGGGGAGCTGTTTTTT
cdr3_aa: CASSLRGHFTGELFF

clone_size: many
j_call: TRBJ2-1
v_call: TRBV15
d_call: TRBD2
cdr3_nt: TGTGCCACGATAGCGGGGGGGAGGAACAATGAGCAGTTCTTC
cdr3_aa: CATIAGGRNNEQFF

clone_size: many
j_call: TRBJ2-7
v_call: TRBV7-8
d_call: NA
cdr3_nt: TGTGCCAGCAGCTTAGATAGGCAGGGGACCTACGAGCAGTACTTC
cdr3_aa: CASSLDRQGTYEQYF

clone_size: many
j_call: TRBJ1-5
v_call: TRBV6-5
d_call: NA
cdr3_nt: TGTGCCAGCAGTTCCCCGGCCCAGGGGAAGCCCCAGCATTTT
cdr3_aa: CASSSPAQGKPQHF

clone_size: NA
j_call: TRBJ2-1
v_call: TRBV2
d_call: TRBD2
cdr3_nt: TGTGCCATCAACCCGAGGGGGGGTATCGGGCTAGCGGGAGTCAATGAGCAGTTCTTC
cdr3_aa: CAINPRGGIGLAGVNEQFF

clone_size: NA
j_call: TRBJ1-1
v_call: TRBV6-5
d_call: TRBD1
cdr3_nt: TGTGCCAGCAGAAGGACAGGGGTGTTAAGAAGAGGGAACACTGAAGCTTTCTTT
cdr3_aa: CASRRTGVLRRGNTEAFF

clone_size: many
j_call: TRBJ2-5
v_call: TRBV7-9
d_call: NA
cdr3_nt: TGTGCCAGCAGCCTAGGACAGAGAGAGACCCAGTACTTC
cdr3_aa: CASSLGQRETQYF

clone_size: NA
j_call: TRBJ2-1
v_call: TRBV28
d_call: TRBD2
cdr3_nt: TGTGCCAGCCACCGGGACTACACTAAAATCTTC
cdr3_aa: CASHRDYTKIF

clone_size: many
j_call: TRBJ1-1
v_call: TRBV9
d_call: NA
cdr3_nt: TGTGCCAGCAGCCCCTACCGCCCCAATGAAGCTTTCTTT
cdr3_aa: CASSPYRPNEAFF

clone_size: many
j_call: TRBJ2-5
v_call: TRBV21-1
d_call: NA
cdr3_nt: TGTGCCAGCAGCACATACAGGGTCGCGGAGACCCAGTACTTC
cdr3_aa: CASSTYRVAETQYF

clone_size: many
j_call: TRBJ1-5
v_call: TRBV6-1
d_call: NA
cdr3_nt: TGTGCCAGCAGGGTAGACGGTTCGGGCAATCAGCCCCAGCATTTT
cdr3_aa: CASRVDGSGNQPQHF

clone_size: many
j_call: TRBJ2-2
v_call: TRBV5-1
d_call: TRBD1
cdr3_nt: TGCGCCAGCAGCTCCTCGACAGGGGCCACCGGGGAGCTGTTTTTT
cdr3_aa: CASSSSTGATGELFF

clone_size: many
j_call: TRBJ2-2
v_call: TRBV3-1
d_call: NA
cdr3_nt: TGTGCCAGCAGCCAAAGGACTGGGGAGCTGTTTTTT
cdr3_aa: CASSQRTGELFF

clone_size: NA
j_call: TRBJ2-5
v_call: TRBV2
d_call: NA
cdr3_nt: TGTGCCAGCAGTGCCTTTACGGGAGACGAGACCCAGTACTTC
cdr3_aa: CASSAFTGDETQYF

clone_size: few
j_call: TRBJ2-3
v_call: TRBV29-1
d_call: NA
cdr3_nt: TGCAGCGTTGAAAGAGCAGATACGCAGTATTTT
cdr3_aa: CSVERADTQYF

clone_size: many
j_call: TRBJ2-3
v_call: TRBV7-7
d_call: NA
cdr3_nt: TGTGCCAGCAGCTTACAGGGATACACAGATACGCAGTATTTT
cdr3_aa: CASSLQGYTDTQYF

clone_size: many
j_call: TRBJ2-5
v_call: TRBV6-1
d_call: NA
cdr3_nt: TGTGCCAGCAGGGATGGCGGGCAAGAGACCCAGTACTTC
cdr3_aa: CASRDGGQETQYF

clone_size: many
j_call: TRBJ2-7
v_call: TRBV5-1
d_call: NA
cdr3_nt: TGCGCCAGCAGCTTGGAACCAGCAGGGATCTACGAGCAGTACTTC
cdr3_aa: CASSLEPAGIYEQYF

clone_size: NA
j_call: TRBJ1-5
v_call: TRBV3-1
d_call: NA
cdr3_nt: TGTGCCAGCAGCCCTTCTAATCCGGGGGCCGAACAGCCCCAGCATTTT
cdr3_aa: CASSPSNPGAEQPQHF

clone_size: NA
j_call: TRBJ1-4
v_call: TRBV11-1
d_call: NA
cdr3_nt: TGTGCCAGCAGTCCCGTGACACACTCCCTGTTGGATGAAAAACTGTTTTTT
cdr3_aa: CASSPVTHSLLDEKLFF

clone_size: many
j_call: TRBJ2-1
v_call: TRBV6-1
d_call: TRBD2
cdr3_nt: TGTGCCAGCAGTGCGACTAGCGGGGGGGCCGGTGAGCAGTTCTTC
cdr3_aa: CASSATSGGAGEQFF

clone_size: many
j_call: TRBJ1-5
v_call: TRBV10-2
d_call: NA
cdr3_nt: TGCGCCAGCAGTGAGAGGGCAGGGCGGCGCAATCAGCCCCAGCATTTT
cdr3_aa: CASSERAGRRNQPQHF

clone_size: many
j_call: TRBJ2-1
v_call: TRBV5-1
d_call: TRBD2
cdr3_nt: TGCGCCAGCAGCTTCCAGGGACTAGCGGGAGGTTTCAATGAGCAGTTCTTC
cdr3_aa: CASSFQGLAGGFNEQFF

clone_size: many
j_call: TRBJ1-5
v_call: TRBV5-1
d_call: NA
cdr3_nt: TGCGCCAGCAGCTTGGTGGGGAAGGAGGATCAGCCCCAGCATTTT
cdr3_aa: CASSLVGKEDQPQHF

clone_size: few
j_call: TRBJ2-7
v_call: TRBV24-1
d_call: NA
cdr3_nt: TGTGCCACCAGTGACCTCGTAAGGGGAGGCTACGAGCAGTACTTC
cdr3_aa: CATSDLVRGGYEQYF

clone_size: many
j_call: TRBJ1-1
v_call: TRBV5-5
d_call: NA
cdr3_nt: TGTGCCAGCAGCTCCACAGATTTTACTGAAGCTTTCTTT
cdr3_aa: CASSSTDFTEAFF

clone_size: many
j_call: TRBJ2-1
v_call: TRBV7-7
d_call: NA
cdr3_nt: TGTGCCAGCAGCTCAGAGTCAGAGTACTATGAGCAGTTCTTC
cdr3_aa: CASSSESEYYEQFF

clone_size: many
j_call: TRBJ2-5
v_call: TRBV7-7
d_call: TRBD1
cdr3_nt: TGTGCCAGCAGCTGGACAGGCCAAGAGACCCAGTACTTC
cdr3_aa: CASSWTGQETQYF

clone_size: many
j_call: TRBJ1-1
v_call: TRBV3-1
d_call: TRBD1
cdr3_nt: TGTGCCAGCAGCCCTTTCGGACAGGTGAACACTGAAGCTTTCTTT
cdr3_aa: CASSPFGQVNTEAFF

clone_size: many
j_call: TRBJ2-3
v_call: TRBV12-3/TRBV12-4
d_call: NA
cdr3_nt: TGTGCCAGCAGTTTAGTACCCACTCGGCAGTATTTT
cdr3_aa: CASSLVPTRQYF

clone_size: many
j_call: TRBJ1-2
v_call: TRBV28
d_call: TRBD1
cdr3_nt: TGTGCCAGCAGACAGGGGGCCGCAAGTGGCTACACCTTC
cdr3_aa: CASRQGAASGYTF

clone_size: many
j_call: TRBJ2-1
v_call: TRBV7-2
d_call: TRBD2
cdr3_nt: TGTGCCAGCAGCGCTAGGAGGCCCTTAGCGGGGGAAAGTGAGCAGTTCTTC
cdr3_aa: CASSARRPLAGESEQFF

clone_size: many
j_call: TRBJ1-2
v_call: TRBV2
d_call: NA
cdr3_nt: TGTGCCAGCAGTGGTCCTGCTAACTATGGCTACACCTTC
cdr3_aa: CASSGPANYGYTF

clone_size: many
j_call: TRBJ2-7
v_call: TRBV9
d_call: NA
cdr3_nt: TGTGCCAGCAGTACGACATGGGAGGTTAGCGGCGAGCAGTACTTC
cdr3_aa: CASSTTWEVSGEQYF

clone_size: many
j_call: TRBJ2-2
v_call: TRBV20-1
d_call: NA
cdr3_nt: TGCTCTACTAGGGGGAAGAACACCGGGGAGCTGTTTTTT
cdr3_aa: CSTRGKNTGELFF

clone_size: many
j_call: TRBJ2-1
v_call: TRBV20-1
d_call: TRBD2
cdr3_nt: TGCAGTGCTAGGATAGCGGGAGTGCTTTCCGGTGAGCAGTTCTTC
cdr3_aa: CSARIAGVLSGEQFF

clone_size: many
j_call: TRBJ1-2
v_call: TRBV6-1
d_call: NA
cdr3_nt: TGCGGAATCAAATCCACCGGCTACACCTTC
cdr3_aa: CGIKSTGYTF

clone_size: many
j_call: TRBJ2-1
v_call: TRBV18
d_call: NA
cdr3_nt: TGTGCCAGCTCACTTAGCGGAGACCTCACCTACAATGAGCAGTTCTTC
cdr3_aa: CASSLSGDLTYNEQFF

clone_size: few
j_call: TRBJ1-5
v_call: TRBV15
d_call: NA
cdr3_nt: TGTGCCACCAGCAGAGAACAGGGCGCGCAGCCCCAGCATTTT
cdr3_aa: CATSREQGAQPQHF

clone_size: many
j_call: TRBJ1-1
v_call: TRBV28
d_call: NA
cdr3_nt: TGTGCCAGCAGTTTATATCACACTGAAGCTTTCTTT
cdr3_aa: CASSLYHTEAFF

clone_size: few
j_call: TRBJ2-3
v_call: TRBV12-3/TRBV12-4
d_call: NA
cdr3_nt: TGTGCCAGCAGCCGCCTACTCCTACCAAGGGGAGATACGCAGTATTTT
cdr3_aa: CASSRLLLPRGDTQYF

clone_size: many
j_call: TRBJ2-7
v_call: TRBV11-2
d_call: TRBD1
cdr3_nt: TGTGCCAGCAGCTTCGGACAGGGGCCCTACGAGCAGTACTTC
cdr3_aa: CASSFGQGPYEQYF

clone_size: many
j_call: TRBJ1-5
v_call: TRBV5-1
d_call: NA
cdr3_nt: TGCGCCAGCAGCTGGGGTAGCAATCAGCCCCAGCATTTT
cdr3_aa: CASSWGSNQPQHF

clone_size: many
j_call: TRBJ2-7
v_call: TRBV20-1
d_call: NA
cdr3_nt: TGCAGTGCTAGAGATCTAGACACAGCCTACGAGCAGTACTTC
cdr3_aa: CSARDLDTAYEQYF

clone_size: many
j_call: TRBJ2-7
v_call: TRBV24-1
d_call: NA
cdr3_nt: TGTGCCACCAGTGTTGGTAGGACCACCGAGCAGTACTTC
cdr3_aa: CATSVGRTTEQYF